The next 14 T cell receptor beta chains were all read from a single sample in a study of spatial heterogeneity in lung cancer (dated by TCRdb to the late 2010s). Library method: 5' RACE. Reads for this sample came from a NextSeq 500. TCRdb's own reprocessing of the public reads used fastp at Q25 and MiXCR and kept productive beta chains. Every CDR3 protein is listed once, alongside the most common genes and DNA of its rows. A total of roughly 46,000 distinct CDR3 sequences appear in this sample, 10% to 15% of them only once. The ten largest clones take up roughly 32% of the sample. The sample's time point label, decoded: blood at routine non-recurrence follow-up after resection. The specimen comprised PBMCs, sampled at follow-up. The receptors originated from a male donor with early-stage non-small cell lung cancer.

In regard to this clonotype: Possible read error: a much larger clone is one base away. The J gene is TRBJ1-5, the V gene TRBV6-2 or TRBV6-3; D unresolved. Germline V gene sequence: CDR1 MNHEY, CDR2 SVGEGT. CDR3 length: 14 residues. The CDR3: CASSYGGSSQLQHF. CDR3 bases: TGTGCCAGCAGTTACGGAGGAAGCAGCCAGCTCCAGCATTTT.

The CDR3 sequence is CASSQASGTQYF. As DNA, the CDR3 is TGCGCCAGCAGCCAAGCTTCCGGGACGCAGTATTTT. The rearrangement joins TRBV4-3 to TRBJ2-3, with D unresolved. V lost 1 base and J 9 bases, leaving 8 bases between the germline ends. Germline CDR1 LGHNA, CDR2 YSLEER. The CDR3 contains 12 residues.

This clonotype was observed a handful of times. This rearrangement joins TRBV6-4 to TRBJ1-2; no definite D call. Germline assignment: CDR1 MRHNA and CDR2 SNTAGT. CDR3 length: 13 residues. With 4 bases removed from V and 2 bases from J, the gap between germline ends came to 8 bases. The CDR3 sequence: CASSVPGNYGYTF. In nucleotides, the CDR3 is TGTGCCAGCAGTGTCCCAGGAAACTATGGCTACACCTTC.

The rearrangement joins TRBV12-3 or TRBV12-4 to TRBJ1-1, with D unresolved. Trimming took 3 bases from V and 9 from J, leaving 11 bases between them. There are 12 residues in the CDR3. The chain's CDR3 is CASSLRRSKAFF. CDR3 nucleotide sequence: TGTGCCAGCAGTTTGAGGAGGAGCAAAGCTTTCTTT.

The J gene is TRBJ1-2, the V gene TRBV10-3; 8 nucleotides agree with TRBD1. Losses at the gene ends were 6 bases for V and 6 bases for J; bases not matched to a gene: 6. The CDR3 is made up of 13 amino acids. The germline V gene encodes CDR1 ENHRY and CDR2 SYGVKD. The CDR3 spells CAISPDREDGYTF. The CDR3 nucleotides read TGTGCCATCAGCCCGGACAGGGAGGATGGCTACACCTTC.

This clonotype was counted a few times. The V call is TRBV20-1, the J call TRBJ1-3; 9 bases are a match to TRBD1. V was clipped by 6 bases and J by 0 bases; unmatched bases: 9. This CDR3 has 16 amino acids. Germline assignment: CDR1 DFQATT and CDR2 SNEGSKA (reference sequence). The CDR3 region is CSALSGTGSSGNTIYF. Written as DNA, the CDR3 is TGCAGTGCCCTCTCGGGGACAGGGAGCTCTGGAAACACCATATATTTT.

Many counts were recorded for this clonotype. V is TRBV29-1 and J is TRBJ1-5; a weak D match, TRBD1 (5 bases). This CDR3 region has 15 residues. Trimming stripped 5 bases from V and 1 base from J, with 15 bases between. Germline assignment: CDR1 SQVTM and CDR2 ANQGSEA. CDR3 sequence reads: CSVLIPGPSNQPQHF. DNA of the CDR3: TGCAGCGTTCTTATCCCGGGGCCAAGCAATCAGCCCCAGCATTTT.

This clonotype was seen a few times. The J gene is TRBJ2-5, the V gene TRBV20-1; 11 nucleotides align to TRBD2. V gave up 2 bases and J gave up 5 bases; unmatched junction bases: 10. Germline V CDR1 and CDR2: DFQATT, SNEGSKA (reference sequence). This CDR3 is 16 amino acids long. The CDR3 DNA sequence: TGCAGTGCTAGAACTAGCGGGGGTGAGCCGATGGAGACCCAGTACTTC. Amino acid sequence: CSARTSGGEPMETQYF.

There are a few counts of this clonotype. The V and J genes are TRBV12-3 or TRBV12-4 and TRBJ1-4; D gene ambiguous. Trimming left V 4 bases short and J 8 bases short, with 11 bases between. CDR3 length equals 13 residues. The CDR3 nucleotides read TGTGCCAGCAGTTATCAGGTTGGGGAAAAACTGTTTTTT. This encodes CASSYQVGEKLFF.

This clonotype has a handful of counts. V usage is TRBV7-2 and J usage is TRBJ2-3; 7 bases match TRBD2. The CDR3 is 18 amino acids. The V gene's germline CDR1 is SGHTA and CDR2 FQGNSA. V lost 5 bases and J lost 1; bases outside the gene matches: 15. The CDR3 nucleotides are TGTGCCAGCAGCCCCCTGGGGCTAGCGGCCTTTGGCACAGATACGCAGTATTTT. Translated: CASSPLGLAAFGTDTQYF.

This clonotype was detected ten times or more. The chain is built from TRBV29-1 and TRBJ2-2; 7 positions match TRBD1. Germline V gene data show CDR1 as SQVTM and CDR2 as ANQGSEA. J gave up 0 bases and V 5 bases, and 9 bases lay outside the gene matches. The CDR3 has 16 amino acids. This chain's CDR3 is CSVIGVQGANTGELFF. The CDR3 coding sequence is TGCAGCGTTATCGGGGTGCAGGGGGCGAACACCGGGGAGCTGTTTTTT.

This clonotype was found many times. The chain has TRBV28 and TRBJ2-7; D gene ambiguous. CDR3 size: 11 residues. Germline CDR1 and CDR2: MDHEN and SYDVKM. V lost 2 bases to trimming and J lost 5 bases, with 4 bases between them. The CDR3 coding sequence is TGTGCCAGCAGTTTAAGGGACGAGCAGTACTTC. Its protein product is CASSLRDEQYF.

This clonotype showed up just a few times. The CDR3 region has the DNA TGTGCCAGCAGCTCGGCCCTTGGGGAGCAGTTCTTC. It encodes CASSSALGEQFF. The chain employs TRBV7-8 and TRBJ2-1; no firm D call. V was trimmed by 4 bases and J by 10 bases, leaving 11 bases between them. From germline, CDR1 is SGHVS and CDR2 FQNEAQ. CDR3 length: 12 residues.

This clonotype was detected ten times or more. The chain has TRBV5-1 and TRBJ2-5, with 8 bases identical to TRBD1. CDR1 and CDR2 from the germline V gene are SGHRS and YFSETQ. The CDR3 runs 15 residues. The J segment lost 3 bases and the V segment lost 0 bases, leaving 4 bases of the junction unmatched. The DNA of the CDR3 is TGCGCCAGCAGCTTGGGGACAGGGTCGGAAGAGACCCAGTACTTC. This sequence encodes CASSLGTGSEETQYF.